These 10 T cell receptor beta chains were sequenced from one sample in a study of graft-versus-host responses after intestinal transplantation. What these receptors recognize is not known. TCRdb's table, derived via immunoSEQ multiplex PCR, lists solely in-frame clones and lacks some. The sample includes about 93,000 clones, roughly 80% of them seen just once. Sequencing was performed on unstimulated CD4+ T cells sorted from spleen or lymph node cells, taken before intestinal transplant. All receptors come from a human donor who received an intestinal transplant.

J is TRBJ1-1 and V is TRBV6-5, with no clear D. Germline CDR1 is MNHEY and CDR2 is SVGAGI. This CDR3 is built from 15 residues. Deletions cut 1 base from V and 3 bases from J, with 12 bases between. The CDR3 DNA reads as TGTGCCAGCAGTTACTGGGGTATCGGGGACACTGAAGCTTTCTTT. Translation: CASSYWGIGDTEAFF.

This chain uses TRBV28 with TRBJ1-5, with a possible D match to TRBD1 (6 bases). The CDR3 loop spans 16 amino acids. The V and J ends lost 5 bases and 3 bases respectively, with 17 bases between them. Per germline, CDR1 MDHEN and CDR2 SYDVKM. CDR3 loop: CASSGGDMRDNQPQHF. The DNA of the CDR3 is TGTGCCAGCAGTGGGGGGGACATGCGAGACAATCAGCCCCAGCATTTT. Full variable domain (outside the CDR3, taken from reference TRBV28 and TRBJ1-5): DVKVTQSSRYLVKRTGEKVFLECVQDMDHENMFWYRQDPGLGLRLIYFSYDVKMKEKGDIPEGYSVSREKKERFSLILESASTNQTSMYLCASSGGDMRDNQPQHFGDGTRLSIL.

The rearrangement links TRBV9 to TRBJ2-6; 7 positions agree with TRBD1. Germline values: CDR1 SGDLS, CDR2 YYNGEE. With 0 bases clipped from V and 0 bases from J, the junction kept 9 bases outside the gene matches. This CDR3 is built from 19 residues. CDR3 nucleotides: TGTGCCAGCAGCGTAGTCGACCAGGGGGTAAACTCTGGGGCCAACGTCCTGACTTTC. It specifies CASSVVDQGVNSGANVLTF.

CDR3 in DNA: TGTGCCAGCAGTTACTCACCCGGAGGCATCTACAATGAGCAGTTCTTC. Protein sequence: CASSYSPGGIYNEQFF. The rearrangement joins TRBV6-5 to TRBJ2-1; TRBD2 might be the D (5 bases). V shed 0 bases and J shed 3 bases, with 12 bases lying between them. Germline CDR1 reads MNHEY; CDR2 reads SVGAGI. The CDR3 spans 16 residues.

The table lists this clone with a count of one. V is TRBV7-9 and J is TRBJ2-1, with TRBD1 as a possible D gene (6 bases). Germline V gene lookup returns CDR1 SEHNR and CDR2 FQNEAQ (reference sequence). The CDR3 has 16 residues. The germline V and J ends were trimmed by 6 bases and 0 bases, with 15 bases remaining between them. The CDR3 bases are TGTGCCAGCAGACGCGTACAGGGCAGCTCCTACAATGAGCAGTTCTTC. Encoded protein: CASRRVQGSSYNEQFF.

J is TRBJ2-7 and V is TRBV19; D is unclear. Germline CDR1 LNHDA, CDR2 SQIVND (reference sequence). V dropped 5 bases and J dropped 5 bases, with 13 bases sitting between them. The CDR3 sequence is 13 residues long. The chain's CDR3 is CASSLSSSHEQYF. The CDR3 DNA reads TGTGCCAGTAGTCTGTCTAGTAGCCACGAGCAGTACTTC.

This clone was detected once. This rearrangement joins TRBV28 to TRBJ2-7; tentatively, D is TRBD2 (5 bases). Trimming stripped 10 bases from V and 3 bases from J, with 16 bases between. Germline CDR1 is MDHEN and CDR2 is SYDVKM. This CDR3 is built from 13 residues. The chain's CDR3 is CATRTGSFYEQYF. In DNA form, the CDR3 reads TGTGCCACCCGGACGGGGAGTTTCTACGAGCAGTACTTC.

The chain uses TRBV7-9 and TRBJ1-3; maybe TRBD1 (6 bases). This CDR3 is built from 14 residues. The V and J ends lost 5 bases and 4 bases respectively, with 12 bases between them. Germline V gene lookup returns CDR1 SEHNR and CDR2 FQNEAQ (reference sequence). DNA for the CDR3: TGTGCCAGCAGCCAAAACAGGGCCGGAAACACCATATATTTT. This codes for CASSQNRAGNTIYF.

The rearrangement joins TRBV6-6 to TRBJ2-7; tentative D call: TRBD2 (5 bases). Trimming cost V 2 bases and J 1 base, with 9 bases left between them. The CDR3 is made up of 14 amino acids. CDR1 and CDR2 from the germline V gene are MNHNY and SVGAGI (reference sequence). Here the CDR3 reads CASSYRGPSYEQYF. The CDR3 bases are TGTGCCAGCAGTTACCGCGGGCCTTCCTACGAGCAGTACTTC.

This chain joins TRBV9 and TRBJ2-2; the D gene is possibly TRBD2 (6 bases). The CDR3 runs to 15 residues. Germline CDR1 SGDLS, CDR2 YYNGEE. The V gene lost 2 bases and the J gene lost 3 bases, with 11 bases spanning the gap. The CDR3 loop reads CASSVGGRDTGELFF. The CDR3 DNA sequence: TGTGCCAGCAGCGTTGGGGGGAGAGACACCGGGGAGCTGTTTTTT. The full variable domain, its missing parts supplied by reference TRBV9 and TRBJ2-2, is DSGVTQTPKHLITATGQRVTLRCSPRSGDLSVYWYQQSLDQGLQFLIQYYNGEERAKGNILERFSAQQFPDLHSELNLSSLELGDSALYFCASSVGGRDTGELFFGEGSRLTVL.